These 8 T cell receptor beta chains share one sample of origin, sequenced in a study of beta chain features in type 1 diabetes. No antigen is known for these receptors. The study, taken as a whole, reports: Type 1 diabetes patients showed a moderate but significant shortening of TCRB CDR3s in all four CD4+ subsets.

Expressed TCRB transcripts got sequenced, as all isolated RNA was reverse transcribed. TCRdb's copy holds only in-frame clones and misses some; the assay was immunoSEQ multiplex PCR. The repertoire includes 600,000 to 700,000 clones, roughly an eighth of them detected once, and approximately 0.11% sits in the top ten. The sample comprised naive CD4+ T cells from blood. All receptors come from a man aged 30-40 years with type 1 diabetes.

CDR3 region: CASSSLSSGNEQFF. In DNA, the CDR3 is TGTGCCAGCAGCTCCCTTTCTAGCGGCAATGAGCAGTTCTTC. V gene TRBV11-1 combines with J gene TRBJ2-1, with 7 bases aligning to TRBD2. The CDR3 covers 14 residues. CDR1 is SGHAT, CDR2 FQDESV, per germline (reference sequence). V gave up 4 bases and J gave up 6 bases; unmatched junction bases: 6.

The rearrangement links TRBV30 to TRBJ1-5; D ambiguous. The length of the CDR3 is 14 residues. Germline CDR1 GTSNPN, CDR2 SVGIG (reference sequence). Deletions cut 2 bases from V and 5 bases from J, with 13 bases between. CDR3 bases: TGTGCCTGGAGTCGCTCCAGGTATGATCAGCCCCAGCATTTT. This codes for CAWSRSRYDQPQHF.

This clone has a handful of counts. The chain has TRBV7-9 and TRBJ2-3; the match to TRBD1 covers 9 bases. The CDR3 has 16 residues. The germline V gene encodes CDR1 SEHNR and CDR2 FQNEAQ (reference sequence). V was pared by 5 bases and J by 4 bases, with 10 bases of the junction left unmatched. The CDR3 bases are TGTGCCAGCAGCCCGCGGGGACAGGGAGGACCAGATACGCAGTATTTT. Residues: CASSPRGQGGPDTQYF.

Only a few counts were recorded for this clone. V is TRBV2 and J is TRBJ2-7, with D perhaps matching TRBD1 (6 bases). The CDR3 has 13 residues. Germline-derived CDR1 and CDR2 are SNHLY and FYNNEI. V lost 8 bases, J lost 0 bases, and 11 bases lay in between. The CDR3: CASRDTASYEQYF. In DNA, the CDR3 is TGTGCCAGCCGGGACACAGCCTCCTACGAGCAGTACTTC.

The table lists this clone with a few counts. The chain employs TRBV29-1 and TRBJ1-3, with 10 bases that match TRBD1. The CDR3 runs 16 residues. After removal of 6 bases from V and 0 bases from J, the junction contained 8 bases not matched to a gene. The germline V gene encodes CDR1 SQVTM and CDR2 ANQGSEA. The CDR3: CSVRDRGTSSGNTIYF. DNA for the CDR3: TGCAGCGTCCGGGACAGGGGTACCTCCTCTGGAAACACCATATATTTT.

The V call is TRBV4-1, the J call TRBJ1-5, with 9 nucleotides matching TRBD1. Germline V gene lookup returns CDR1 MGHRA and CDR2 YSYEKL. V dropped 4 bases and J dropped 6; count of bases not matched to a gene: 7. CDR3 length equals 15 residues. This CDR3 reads CASSPGTGYTQPQHF. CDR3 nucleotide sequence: TGCGCCAGCAGCCCCGGGACAGGGTACACTCAGCCCCAGCATTTT.

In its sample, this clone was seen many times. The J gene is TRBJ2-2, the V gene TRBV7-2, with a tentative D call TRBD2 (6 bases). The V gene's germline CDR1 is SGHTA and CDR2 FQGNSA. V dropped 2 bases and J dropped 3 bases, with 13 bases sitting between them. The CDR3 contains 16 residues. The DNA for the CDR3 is TGTGCCAGCAGCTTACTCGGGGCGGGACACACCGGGGAGCTGTTTTTT. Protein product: CASSLLGAGHTGELFF.

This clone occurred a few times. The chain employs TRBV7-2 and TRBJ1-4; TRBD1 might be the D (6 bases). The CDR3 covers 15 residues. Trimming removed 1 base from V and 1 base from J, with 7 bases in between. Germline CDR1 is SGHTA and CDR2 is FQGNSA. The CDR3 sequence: CASSLGTVTNEKLFF. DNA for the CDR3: TGTGCCAGCAGCTTAGGGACAGTAACTAATGAAAAACTGTTTTTT.